Listed below are T cell receptor beta chains from one sample, sequenced in a study of radiation and T cells in renal cell carcinoma. The repertoire was sequenced with immunoSEQ multiplex PCR; TCRdb's copy has only in-frame clones and lacks some. The sample contains about 16,000 clones, approximately 56% of which appear only once. The sequences come from tumor tissue, collected from a patient whose treatment was nephrectomy without radiotherapy. These receptors were taken from a man in his forties with renal cell carcinoma. The CDR3 runs from the conserved cysteine through the conserved F or W. The D gene is left open where the match is weak. Clone size appears in some rows only: once, few, many, or a class for an expanded clone.

j_call v_call d_call clone_size cdr3_nt cdr3_aa
TRBJ2-7 TRBV6-1 NA NA TGTGCCAGCAGTGAAGTTGGGTTTGAGGGTAAGAACTTC CASSEVGFEGKNF
TRBJ1-5 TRBV19 TRBD1 once TGTGCCAGTAGTGCCCTCCCCGGGACAGGGGACACGGGGGAGCATTTT CASSALPGTGDTGEHF
TRBJ1-3 TRBV5-1 NA NA TGCGCCAGCAGCCCGACCGTTGGCCCTGGAAACACCATATATTTT CASSPTVGPGNTIYF
TRBJ2-7 TRBV6-5 NA NA TGTGCCAGCAGTTTAGGGAGCTCCTACGAGCAGTACTTC CASSLGSSYEQYF
TRBJ1-2 TRBV9 NA NA TGTGCCAGCAGCGGTGCCGGGTGGGGGGTCCAGAACTATGGCTACACCTTC CASSGAGWGVQNYGYTF
TRBJ2-1 TRBV2 TRBD2 NA TGTGCCAGCAGTGAAGGGGCACTAGCGGGGAGCTCCTACAATGAGCAGTTCTTC CASSEGALAGSSYNEQFF
TRBJ2-7 TRBV9 NA NA TGTGCCAGCAGCTCTCAGGGGACCCCTTTTGACGAGCAGTACTTC CASSSQGTPFDEQYF
TRBJ1-3 TRBV18 NA few TGTGCCAGCTCACCACCGACAGTGTCTGGAAACACCATATATTTT CASSPPTVSGNTIYF
TRBJ1-2 TRBV7-2 NA NA TGTGCCAGCAGCTTTGGTGGAATCGGTGGCTACACCTTC CASSFGGIGGYTF
TRBJ2-7 TRBV2 NA NA TGTGCCAGCAGTGGTCCCTCGGGCGGGGCCTACGAGCAGTACTTC CASSGPSGGAYEQYF
TRBJ2-3 TRBV9 NA NA TGTGCCAGCAGCGTAGTGAAGGGAGACACAGATACGCAGTATTTT CASSVVKGDTDTQYF
TRBJ2-3 TRBV7-2 TRBD2 NA TGTGCCAGCAGCTTAAATCCCGGGGGGGGCACAGATACGCAGTATTTT CASSLNPGGGTDTQYF
TRBJ1-6 TRBV7-6 TRBD1 NA TGTGCCAGCAGCCGGACAGGCGCGGATGAGGGTTCACCCCTCCACTTT CASSRTGADEGSPLHF
TRBJ2-7 TRBV4-2 NA NA TGTGCCAGCAGCCTCCACTTACAGGGCCAAACCTACGAGCAGTACTTC CASSLHLQGQTYEQYF
TRBJ2-7 TRBV4-2 NA NA TGTGCCAGCAGCCAAGGGGCAGACCTCCCTTCCTACGAGCAGTACTTC CASSQGADLPSYEQYF
TRBJ1-6 TRBV5-1 TRBD1 NA TGCGCCAGCAGCTCGAACGACAGGGCGGAGAATTCACCCCTCCACTTT CASSSNDRAENSPLHF
TRBJ1-2 TRBV28 NA NA TGTGCCAGCAGTTCCTTTGAGTACGACGGATCCTATGGCTACACCTTC CASSSFEYDGSYGYTF
TRBJ1-2 TRBV6-1 TRBD1 NA TGTGCCAGCCTGGGACAGGGGTGGGGCTACACCTTC CASLGQGWGYTF
TRBJ2-3 TRBV7-8 TRBD2 NA TGTGCCAGCAGCGCACCACTAGCGGGGGGCGGGACAGATACGCAGTATTTT CASSAPLAGGGTDTQYF
TRBJ2-1 TRBV6-4 TRBD1 few TGTGCCAGCAGTGACAGGGGGCTGGGAAATGAGCAGTTCTTC CASSDRGLGNEQFF
TRBJ2-7 TRBV11-2 TRBD1 NA TGTGCCAGCAGTTACGGACAGGGTGTTTACGAGCAGTACTTC CASSYGQGVYEQYF
TRBJ2-5 TRBV7-6 NA NA TGTGCCAGCAGCGGTGGGGAGACCCAGTACTTC CASSGGETQYF
TRBJ1-4 TRBV29-1 NA NA TGCAGCGTTGAAGGGCAGGGAGGTGAAAAACTGTTTTTT CSVEGQGGEKLFF
TRBJ1-1 TRBV30 NA NA TGTGCCTGGAGTCGTTGGGGGGAGGGAATGAACACTGAAGCTTTCTTT CAWSRWGEGMNTEAFF
TRBJ2-1 TRBV10-2 NA NA TGCGCCAGCAGGAGGGATAGTCATGAGCAGTTCTTC CASRRDSHEQFF
TRBJ2-3 TRBV5-1 TRBD2 NA TGCGCCAGCAGCACTAGCGGGGGGAGGACAGATACGCAGTATTTT CASSTSGGRTDTQYF
TRBJ2-1 TRBV6-5 NA few TGTGCCAGCAGGGAGACTGACTACAATGAGCAGTTCTTC CASRETDYNEQFF
TRBJ1-1 TRBV5-1 NA NA TGCGCCAGCAGCTTGGACGGTCTTCGGGGCACTGAAGCTTTCTTT CASSLDGLRGTEAFF
TRBJ2-2 TRBV19 NA once TGTGCCAGTAGTGGTAGCCACAACACCGGGGAGCTGTTTTTT CASSGSHNTGELFF
TRBJ2-3 TRBV7-9 TRBD2 NA TGTGCCAGCAGCTCAAGACTAGCGGCTAGCACAGATACGCAGTATTTT CASSSRLAASTDTQYF
TRBJ2-3 TRBV28 TRBD2 NA TGTGCCAGCAGTACGACTAGCGGGGGGCTTACGCAGTATTTT CASSTTSGGLTQYF
TRBJ1-4 TRBV5-1 NA medium-sized TGCGCCAGCAGCTTATCCGGGACTGCAACTAATGAAAAACTGTTTTTT CASSLSGTATNEKLFF
TRBJ1-2 TRBV4-3 NA NA TGCGCCAGCAGCCAAGCGGGGGTAAGAGGCTACACCTTC CASSQAGVRGYTF
TRBJ2-7 TRBV6-6 NA NA TGTGCCAGCGGCTTGAGGGGGGGCTACGAGCAGTACTTC CASGLRGGYEQYF